This TCR beta chain was captured by sequencing in a study of T cell responses to AZD1222 COVID-19 vaccine. Study-wide results and caveats: Only 5 to 7 AZD1222 recipients were seropositive at baseline.

Turning to this clone: Its antigen is not known.

Germline lookup yields CDR1 SGHRS and CDR2 YFSETQ. V lost 3 bases, J lost 0 bases, and 16 bases stayed unmatched. CDR3 size: 20 residues. The repertoire was sequenced with immunoSEQ multiplex PCR; TCRdb's copy has only in-frame clones and lacks some. This table has under 200,000 clones, 94% appearing once. This TCR was sampled from an adult in good health. The specimen was peripheral blood, collected on day 0 of AZD1222 vaccination. This sequence joins TRBV5-1 and TRBJ2-7; 12 bases are a match to TRBD2. The CDR3 DNA sequence: TGCGCCAGCAGCTCTTTGGGGGCACCGGGACTAGCGGGCGGCTCCTACGAGCAGTACTTC. This codes for CASSSLGAPGLAGGSYEQYF.